This TCR beta chain emerged from a study of T cell responses to AZD1222 COVID-19 vaccine. Remarks on this clone: The antigen is not known.

General study results and limits: Baseline serology detected seropositivity in only six AZD1222 recipients.

The data were produced by immunoSEQ multiplex PCR, yet TCRdb's version contains in-frame clones alone and is incomplete. The sample yields about 130,000 clones, 90% seen once. This specimen consisted of peripheral blood, obtained on day 0 of AZD1222 vaccination. This clonotype originated in an adult in good health.

The CDR3 protein is CASSKGHISMRAGAILGYTF. The DNA of the CDR3 is TGTGCCAGCAGCAAAGGCCACATATCGATGCGGGCGGGGGCGATCCTCGGCTACACCTTC. The rearrangement links TRBV21-1 to TRBJ1-2. TRBV21-1 counts as a pseudogene. CDR3 length: 20 residues.